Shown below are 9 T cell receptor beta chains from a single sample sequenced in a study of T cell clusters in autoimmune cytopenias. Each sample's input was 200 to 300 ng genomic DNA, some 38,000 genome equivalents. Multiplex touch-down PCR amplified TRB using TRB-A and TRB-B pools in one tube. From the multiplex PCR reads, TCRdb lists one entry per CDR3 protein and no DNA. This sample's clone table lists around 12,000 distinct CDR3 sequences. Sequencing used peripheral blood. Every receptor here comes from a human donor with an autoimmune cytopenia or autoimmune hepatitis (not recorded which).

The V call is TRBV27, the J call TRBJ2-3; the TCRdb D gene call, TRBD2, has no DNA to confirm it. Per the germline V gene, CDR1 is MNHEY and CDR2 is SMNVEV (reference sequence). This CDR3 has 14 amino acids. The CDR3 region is CASSPAEQQWTQYF.

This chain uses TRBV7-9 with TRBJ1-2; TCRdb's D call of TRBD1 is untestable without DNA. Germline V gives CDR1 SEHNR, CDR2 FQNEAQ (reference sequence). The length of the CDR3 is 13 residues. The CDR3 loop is CASSPGQGDGYTF.

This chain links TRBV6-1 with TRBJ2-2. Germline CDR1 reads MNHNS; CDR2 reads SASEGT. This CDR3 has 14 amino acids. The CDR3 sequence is CASSRTTNTGELFF.

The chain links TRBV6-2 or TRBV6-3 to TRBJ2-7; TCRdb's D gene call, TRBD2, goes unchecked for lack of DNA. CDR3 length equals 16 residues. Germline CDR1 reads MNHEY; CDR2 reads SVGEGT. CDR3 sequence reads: CASSPLAGVFSYEQYF.

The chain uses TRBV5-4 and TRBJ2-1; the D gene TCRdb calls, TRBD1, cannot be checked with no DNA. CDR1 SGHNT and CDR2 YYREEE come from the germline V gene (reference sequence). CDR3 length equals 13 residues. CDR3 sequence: CASSSQGANEQFF.

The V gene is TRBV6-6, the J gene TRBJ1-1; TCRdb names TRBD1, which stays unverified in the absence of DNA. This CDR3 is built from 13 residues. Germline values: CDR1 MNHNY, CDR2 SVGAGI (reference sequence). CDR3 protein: CASSRTGGTEAFF.

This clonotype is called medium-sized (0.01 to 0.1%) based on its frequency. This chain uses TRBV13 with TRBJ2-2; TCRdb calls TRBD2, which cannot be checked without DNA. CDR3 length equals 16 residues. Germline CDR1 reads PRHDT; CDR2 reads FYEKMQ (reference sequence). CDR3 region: CASSRRDLALFGELFF.

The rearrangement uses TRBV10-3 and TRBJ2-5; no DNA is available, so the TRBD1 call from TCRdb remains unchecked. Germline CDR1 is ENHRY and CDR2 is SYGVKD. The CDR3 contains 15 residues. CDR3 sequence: CAISGKGVHQETQYF.

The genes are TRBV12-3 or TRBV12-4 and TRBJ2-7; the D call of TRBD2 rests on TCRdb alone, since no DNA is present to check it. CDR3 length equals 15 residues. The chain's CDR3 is CASSLGGPSPYEQYF.